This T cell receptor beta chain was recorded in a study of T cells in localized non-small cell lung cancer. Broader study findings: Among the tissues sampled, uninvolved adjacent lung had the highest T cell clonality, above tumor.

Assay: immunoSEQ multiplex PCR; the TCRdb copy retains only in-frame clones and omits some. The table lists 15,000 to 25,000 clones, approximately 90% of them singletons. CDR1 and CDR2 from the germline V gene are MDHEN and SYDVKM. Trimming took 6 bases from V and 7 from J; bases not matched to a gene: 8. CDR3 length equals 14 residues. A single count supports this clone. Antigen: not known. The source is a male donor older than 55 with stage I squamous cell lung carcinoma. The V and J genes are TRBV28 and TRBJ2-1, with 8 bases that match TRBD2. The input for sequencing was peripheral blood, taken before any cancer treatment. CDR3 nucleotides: TGTGCCAGCAGGGGTGGACTAGCAGTGAATGAGCAGTTCTTC. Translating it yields CASRGGLAVNEQFF.